This T cell receptor (beta chain) is drawn from a study of blood T cell repertoires in COVID-19. Study as a whole: Samples representing acute and convalescent COVID-19 were sourced from the United States, Italy and Spain. The cDNA or gDNA used as material had been derived from T cells, B-cell-depleted T cells, or PBMCs.

Methods used by the authors: Estimated nucleated cell counts came from reference gene primer amplification. Some clones are missing from TCRdb's copy, which holds only in-frame ones; the method was immunoSEQ multiplex PCR. That table is the source of V, J and clone size, and D and trimming were worked out from the DNA. The sample records about 250,000 clones, around 89% being singletons. Participants were aged roughly 18 to 89 years from more than 20 US areas. There are 14 residues in the CDR3. V lost 11 bases and J lost 5; bases outside the gene matches: 11. Sequenced sample: PBMCs or T cells enriched from blood (not recorded which). The genes are TRBV23-1 and TRBJ2-3; 9 bases are a match to TRBD2. TRBV23-1 is recorded as an ORF, its role being uncertain. The clonotype originates from a man aged 40-49 years who had recovered from COVID-19. The CDR3: CAQRLVAGVDTQYF. In DNA, the CDR3 is TGCGCCCAGCGGTTGGTAGCGGGAGTAGATACGCAGTATTTT.